The clone carrying this T cell receptor (beta chain) was counted many times. Antigen: not known. These data come from a study of regulatory T cells in long-lasting Graves disease. Whole-study findings and limits: It was in persistent disease that TRBV28, TRBJ1-2 and TRBJ2-5 were favored.

Per germline, CDR1 SGHRS and CDR2 YFSETQ. The J segment lost 8 bases and the V segment lost 0 bases, leaving 3 bases of the junction unmatched. CDR3 size: 15 residues. The time point denotes: persistent/refractory GD, antithyroid drugs over 5 years with positive TRAb. There was RNA extracted from PBMCs, and the TCR library was made from it. Arm-PCR with iRepertoire HTBI primers amplified the CDR3 regions for these TCR beta libraries. Original data processing: Identified segments across samples numbered approximately 62 TRBV and approximately 13 TRBJ. TCRdb used MiXCR to reprocess the multiplex PCR reads, holding one entry per CDR3 protein. Here the V and J calls rest on TCRdb's processing, not on the authors' analysis. Of 300,000 to 400,000 distinct CDR3 sequences listed, around 20% are singletons.

This sequence joins TRBV5-1 and TRBJ1-6; 9 bases line up with TRBD1. This clonotype was obtained from a female donor with Graves disease. The specimen comprised peripheral blood mononuclear cells (PBMCs), sampled when the disease was refractory, from a patient treated with antithyroid drugs. The CDR3 loop reads CASSLAGTGYSPLHF. CDR3 bases: TGCGCCAGCAGCTTGGCCGGGACAGGGTATTCACCCCTCCACTTT.